What follows describes a single T cell receptor beta chain. This entry belongs to a study of blood T cell repertoires in COVID-19. The wider study: Samples taken during acute and convalescent COVID-19 were collected in the United States, Italy and Spain. Sample material is recorded as cDNA or gDNA derived from T cells, B-cell-depleted T cells, or PBMCs.

The CDR3 has 16 amino acids. The trim removed 0 bases at V and 5 bases at J, leaving 6 bases unmatched. Germline CDR1 reads LNHNV; CDR2 reads YYDKDF (reference sequence). Methods used by the authors: Amplification with reference gene primers provided the estimates of nucleated cell counts. The repertoire was sequenced with immunoSEQ multiplex PCR; TCRdb's copy has only in-frame clones and lacks some. That table furnishes V, J and clone size, whereas the DNA furnished D and trimming. In the table there are 110,000 or so clones, roughly 90% of which are singletons. Sequencing used peripheral blood. The rearrangement joins TRBV15 to TRBJ2-7, with 11 bases identical to TRBD1. This TCR was recovered from a man in his 70s who had recovered from COVID-19. For the CDR3, the DNA is TGTGCCACCAGCAGAGATTTGGGACAGGGGGGCCACGAGCAGTACTTC. This translates into CATSRDLGQGGHEQYF. Looking up the rest from reference TRBV15 and TRBJ2-7 gives the full variable domain: DAMVIQNPRYQVTQFGKPVTLSCSQTLNHNVMYWYQQKSSQAPKLLFHYYDKDFNNEADTPDNFQSRRPNTSFCFLDIRSPGLGDTAMYLCATSRDLGQGGHEQYFGPGTRLTVT.